This T cell receptor (beta chain) was identified during a study of control samples from healthy donors and cancer patients. Libraries were prepared by immunoSEQ multiplex PCR; TCRdb keeps only in-frame clonotypes and omits some of them. The sample lists roughly 450,000 clones, 75% to 95% occurring once. Trimming left V 2 bases short and J 5 bases short, with 10 bases between. Germline CDR1 is SGHTA and CDR2 is FQGTGA. The CDR3 is 14 residues long. J is TRBJ2-1 and V is TRBV7-3; D call uncertain. The TCR originated in a man aged 35 to 55 with head and neck cancer. The sequenced sample was PBMCs. In DNA, the CDR3 is TGTGCCAGCAGCTTAGTCGAGAGAGACAATGAGCAGTTCTTC. Its translation: CASSLVERDNEQFF.